The entry below gives a single TCR beta chain sequence along with its context. Its antigen is undetermined. The CDR3 runs 15 residues. Trimming at V came to 0 bases and at J to 8 bases, leaving 5 bases not matched to a gene. Germline V gene lookup returns CDR1 KGHSH and CDR2 LQKENI. Amplification of TCR beta used genomic DNA extracted from peripheral blood. A mixed TRB-A/B primer pool amplified rearranged TRB by multiplex touch-down PCR. Using its own MiXCR run on the multiplex PCR reads, TCRdb lists one record per CDR3 protein. The sample includes 10,000 to 15,000 distinct CDR3 sequences, about 40% seen only once; the top ten take under 7%. The data were obtained in a study of T cell repertoires in aging, cancer and after chemotherapy. Whole-study context: Over several months to years, re-sampled healthy donor repertoires clearly shared clones. Overall study findings and caveats: Healthy donors lost TCR diversity with age mainly through richness, cancer patients through richness and evenness. Median generation probability rose over the chemotherapy interval in each cancer cohort, suggesting rebound thymic output. The repertoire data cannot show anything about immunological memory following chemotherapy.

V usage is TRBV18 and J usage is TRBJ1-4; TRBD1 matches 8 bases. The clonotype comes from a human donor in good health. The donor label of this sample is uncertain. The specimen was blood. CDR3 in amino acids: CASSPPTGDREKLFF. The DNA for the CDR3 is TGTGCCAGCTCACCACCGACAGGGGATAGGGAAAAACTGTTTTTT.